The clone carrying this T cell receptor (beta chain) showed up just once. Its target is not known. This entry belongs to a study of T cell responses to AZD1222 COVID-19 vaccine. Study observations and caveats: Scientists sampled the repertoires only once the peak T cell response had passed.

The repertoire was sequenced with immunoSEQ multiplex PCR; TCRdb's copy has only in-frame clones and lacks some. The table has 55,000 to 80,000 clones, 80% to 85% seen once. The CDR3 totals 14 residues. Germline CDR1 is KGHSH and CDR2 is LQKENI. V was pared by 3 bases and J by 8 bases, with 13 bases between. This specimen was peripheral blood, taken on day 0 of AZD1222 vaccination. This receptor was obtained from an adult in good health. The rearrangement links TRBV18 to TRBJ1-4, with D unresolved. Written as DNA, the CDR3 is TGTGCCAGCTCACCTTCCGGTTCTCTAGAAAAACTGTTTTTT. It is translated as CASSPSGSLEKLFF.